The clone carrying this TCR beta chain was recorded many times. Its antigen is not identified. The sample originates from a study of CD8+CD57+ T cells in acquired aplastic anemia. The study profiled TCR beta VDJ and CDR3 using genomic DNA as template. TCRdb reprocessed the reads via MiXCR and lists one record per CDR3 protein. The profile covers some 130,000 distinct CDR3 sequences, with roughly 40% appearing a single time and 8% to 9.5% taken by the ten largest. This CDR3 has 17 amino acids. V shed 5 bases, J shed 3 bases, and the junction held 15 bases outside the gene matches. The germline gives CDR1 MNHNS, CDR2 SASEGT. Study-wide results and limits: CD8+ Simpson's diversity showed no significant patient-control difference.

This receptor was identified in a human donor in good health, serving as a control. Sequenced input: sorted CD4+, CD8+, or CD8+CD57+ T cells (not recorded which) from PBMCs. The rearrangement uses TRBV6-1 and TRBJ2-7, with 8 bases that match TRBD2. The CDR3 spells CASSRSIRAGGYYEQYF. The CDR3, as DNA: TGTGCCAGCAGTCGTTCCATTCGCGCGGGGGGATACTACGAGCAGTACTTC.